One and the same sample provided the 17 T cell receptor beta chains below, sequenced in a study of blood T cell repertoires in COVID-19. Using immunoSEQ multiplex PCR, the repertoire was profiled, and TCRdb retains in-frame clones only, with some absent. Of about 120,000 clones in the sample, 85% to 90% were seen once. The source material was peripheral blood. Receptors originate from a woman between 45 and 65 years old with active or convalescent COVID-19.

This CDR3 is CASSLDLRGAYEQYF. CDR3 DNA: TGTGCCAGCAGCTTAGACCTCAGGGGCGCTTACGAGCAGTACTTC. The chain recombines TRBV7-2 with TRBJ2-7; D may be TRBD1 (6 bases). V dropped 1 base and J dropped 4 bases, with 14 bases sitting between them. The germline V gene has CDR1 SGHTA and CDR2 FQGNSA. The CDR3 has 15 residues.

The V and J genes are TRBV4-3 and TRBJ1-2; possible D gene TRBD1, 5 bases. This CDR3 spans 15 amino acids. Germline V CDR1 and CDR2: LGHNA, YSLEER. Trimming pared 1 base from V and 1 base from J, leaving 10 bases between. This CDR3 reads CASSQAVGDNYGYTF. In DNA, the CDR3 is TGCGCCAGCAGCCAAGCCGTAGGGGATAACTATGGCTACACCTTC.

The V and J genes are TRBV5-6 and TRBJ2-1; perhaps TRBD1 as D (5 bases). The length of the CDR3 is 17 residues. CDR1 SGHDT and CDR2 YYEEEE come from the germline V gene. V was pared by 4 bases and J by 0 bases, with 17 bases between. CDR3 sequence: CASSLRASALSYNEQFF. In nucleotides, the CDR3 is TGTGCCAGCAGCCTCAGGGCCAGCGCCCTCTCCTACAATGAGCAGTTCTTC.

This chain uses TRBV24-1 with TRBJ2-2; weak D call: TRBD2 (5 bases). In germline, CDR1 is KGHDR, CDR2 SFDVKD. Trimming removed 3 bases at V and 7 bases at J, with 8 bases between. The CDR3 totals 13 residues. This chain's CDR3 is CATSDPGVGELFF. CDR3 DNA: TGTGCCACCAGTGATCCCGGGGTCGGGGAGCTGTTTTTT.

J is TRBJ1-5 and V is TRBV11-3; no reliable D call. The germline V gene encodes CDR1 SGHNT and CDR2 YENEEA. Trimming removed 5 bases from V and 0 bases from J, with 20 bases in between. This CDR3 has 18 residues. The CDR3 DNA follows: TGTGCCAGCAGCCCCGACCGGCGGCCCCCGGATAGCAATCAGCCCCAGCATTTT. Protein product: CASSPDRRPPDSNQPQHF.

The genes are TRBV7-8 and TRBJ2-2; TRBD2 aligns across 7 bases. Germline-derived CDR1 and CDR2 are SGHVS and FQNEAQ. CDR3 length: 14 residues. The V gene end was trimmed by 4 bases and the J gene end by 6 bases; junction bases not matched to a gene: 5. The chain's CDR3 is CASSSRDYSGELFF. In DNA form, the CDR3 reads TGTGCCAGCAGCTCCCGGGACTATTCCGGGGAGCTGTTTTTT. Variable domain in full (rest from reference TRBV7-8 and TRBJ2-2): GAGVSQSPRYKVAKRGQDVALRCDPISGHVSLFWYQQALGQGPEFLTYFQNEAQLDKSGLPSDRFFAERPEGSVSTLKIQRTQQEDSAVYLCASSSRDYSGELFFGEGSRLTVL.

A single count supports this clone. The rearrangement joins TRBV2 to TRBJ2-6, with TRBD1 as a possible D gene (6 bases). CDR3 length: 18 amino acids. Trimming stripped 3 bases from V and 2 bases from J, with 17 bases between. The germline gives CDR1 SNHLY, CDR2 FYNNEI. In nucleotides, the CDR3 is TGTGCCAGCAGTGACTCCCCAGTGGGGGCGCCTGGGGCCAACGTCCTGACTTTC. Protein product: CASSDSPVGAPGANVLTF.

V and J are TRBV2 and TRBJ1-1, with TRBD1 matching over 10 bases. The V gene's germline CDR1 is SNHLY and CDR2 FYNNEI. The CDR3 consists of 14 residues. Unmatched junction bases numbered 4, after V lost 5 bases and J lost 4 bases. CDR3 in amino acids: CASSRQGAPTEAFF. CDR3 DNA: TGTGCCAGCAGTAGACAGGGGGCGCCCACTGAAGCTTTCTTT. The entire variable domain, with the rest obtained from reference TRBV2 and TRBJ1-1, is as follows: EPEVTQTPSHQVTQMGQEVILRCVPISNHLYFYWYRQILGQKVEFLVSFYNNEISEKSEIFDDQFSVERPDGSNFTLKIRSTKLEDSAMYFCASSRQGAPTEAFFGQGTRLTVV.

The CDR3, as DNA: TGTGCCAGCAGCCCGACAGAAAACACCGGGGAGCTGTTTTTT. Amino acids: CASSPTENTGELFF. The gene calls are TRBV6-2 or TRBV6-3 and TRBJ2-2; possibly TRBD1 for D (5 bases). This CDR3 is built from 14 residues. CDR1 is MNHEY and CDR2 is SVGEGT in the germline V gene. The V and J ends lost 6 bases and 2 bases respectively, with 10 bases between them.

Turning to this clone: The sample contains more than one DNA sequence encoding this CDR3. The rearrangement links TRBV15 to TRBJ2-7, with a tentative D call TRBD1 (6 bases). CDR3 size: 14 residues. Trimming shortened V by 1 base and J by 3 bases, and 10 bases separated the two germline ends. Germline CDR1 LNHNV, CDR2 YYDKDF (reference sequence). The CDR3 DNA reads as TGTGCCACCAGCAGAGTGGGGGCTAACTACGAGCAGTACTTC. This sequence encodes CATSRVGANYEQYF.

The chain recombines TRBV9 with TRBJ2-7, with 7 nucleotides matching TRBD1. After removal of 4 bases from V and 2 bases from J, the junction contained 9 bases not matched to a gene. CDR1 SGDLS and CDR2 YYNGEE come from the germline V gene. CDR3 length equals 15 residues. The DNA of the CDR3 is TGTGCCAGCAGCTTGACTCGGGACAGCACCTACGAGCAGTACTTC. Encoded protein: CASSLTRDSTYEQYF.

V gene TRBV4-2 combines with J gene TRBJ2-5, with 7 bases lining up with TRBD2. Germline V CDR1 and CDR2: LGHNA, YNFKEQ. The length of the CDR3 is 13 residues. V dropped 4 bases and J dropped 5; count of bases not matched to a gene: 4. CDR3 region: CASSPRRGETQYF. CDR3 bases: TGTGCCAGCAGCCCCCGGCGGGGGGAGACCCAGTACTTC.

This clone has just one count. This sequence joins TRBV7-9 and TRBJ1-1; 7 bases align to TRBD1. This CDR3 region has 14 residues. CDR1 and CDR2 (germline): SEHNR, FQNEAQ (reference sequence). V shed 5 bases, J shed 10 bases, and the junction held 13 bases outside the gene matches. The CDR3 DNA reads TGTGCCAGCAGCGATTCGGGACAGCTCTCTGGAGCTTTCTTT. This encodes CASSDSGQLSGAFF.

V usage is TRBV20-1 and J usage is TRBJ2-7; weak D call: TRBD2 (6 bases). The germline V and J ends were trimmed by 3 bases and 5 bases, with 20 bases remaining between them. The germline gives CDR1 DFQATT, CDR2 SNEGSKA (reference sequence). The CDR3 is 15 residues long. The CDR3 region has the DNA TGCAGTGCTAGTCGGGCGGAGGGTCTGAGCGACGAGCAGTACTTC. Protein: CSASRAEGLSDEQYF.

The J gene is TRBJ1-1, the V gene TRBV27; TRBD1 is a possible D gene (6 bases). V was cut by 5 bases and J by 6 bases, with 13 bases left in between. The CDR3 spans 13 residues. Germline values: CDR1 MNHEY, CDR2 SMNVEV (reference sequence). The CDR3 DNA is TGTGCCAGCAGTCTGCACAGGGACGCTGAAGCTTTCTTT. The encoded protein is CASSLHRDAEAFF.

The V gene is TRBV5-1, the J gene TRBJ1-6, with D possibly matching TRBD1 (6 bases). V was shortened by 4 bases and J by 8 bases, with 10 bases between the two germline ends. Per germline, CDR1 SGHRS and CDR2 YFSETQ. The CDR3 is made up of 13 amino acids. The CDR3 DNA follows: TGCGCCAGCAGCGTTAACAGGGATTCACCCCTCCACTTT. The encoded protein is CASSVNRDSPLHF.

The J gene is TRBJ2-7, the V gene TRBV9, with D tentatively TRBD1 (5 bases). CDR1 SGDLS and CDR2 YYNGEE come from the germline V gene. V was pared by 1 base and J by 5 bases, with 13 bases between. This CDR3 contains 14 residues. The CDR3 sequence is CASSVRQGRDEQYF. CDR3 sequence (DNA): TGTGCCAGCAGCGTAAGGCAGGGAAGGGACGAGCAGTACTTC.